This entry lists 2 T cell receptor beta chains sequenced from one sample in a study of radiotherapy plus CTLA-4 blockade in lung cancer. Using immunoSEQ multiplex PCR, the repertoire was profiled, and TCRdb retains in-frame clones only, with some absent. The table includes some 120,000 clones, more than 75% detected once. Sequenced material: peripheral blood, taken from a patient treated with radiotherapy plus ipilimumab. The source of these receptors is a human donor with non-small cell lung cancer that progressed on radiotherapy plus ipilimumab. Some clones in this sample may be carry-over from other donors' samples.

The chain is built from TRBV7-8 and TRBJ2-3, with D perhaps matching TRBD2 (5 bases). The CDR3 extends over 16 amino acids. Germline V gives CDR1 SGHVS, CDR2 FQNEAQ. Trimming stripped 0 bases from V and 0 bases from J, with 10 bases between. CDR3 amino acids: CASSLAPRTSTDTQYF. The CDR3 nucleotides read TGTGCCAGCAGCTTAGCGCCTAGGACTAGCACAGATACGCAGTATTTT.

The chain joins TRBV9 to TRBJ2-7; possibly TRBD2 for D (6 bases). CDR1 is SGDLS, CDR2 YYNGEE, per germline. This CDR3 is built from 15 residues. V lost 0 bases and J lost 0, with 10 bases in between. CDR3: CASSVEAGTSYEQYF. CDR3 nucleotides: TGTGCCAGCAGCGTAGAGGCGGGGACCTCCTACGAGCAGTACTTC.